These T cell receptor beta chains were read from a single sample in a study of memory CD4+ T cells and cytomegalovirus serostatus. TCRdb's table, derived via immunoSEQ multiplex PCR, lists solely in-frame clones and lacks some. The sample yields approximately 50,000 clones, 60% to 75% seen once. Specimen: memory CD4+ T cells from blood. Receptors originate from an adult in good health and CMV-seropositive. CDR3s leave out the opening cysteine and the closing phenylalanine or tryptophan.

SVERSTGGTYNEQF TRBJ2-1 TRBV29-1
ASSSLTSGRYEQY TRBJ2-7 TRBV27
ASREPNSPLH TRBJ1-6 TRBV6-6
ASTVWGGLGTGELF TRBJ2-2 TRBV28
ASSSKTLRQTANEKLF TRBJ1-4 TRBV28
ASTKGVNNNEQF TRBJ2-1 TRBV6-1
ASRQAENYNEQF TRBJ2-1 TRBV6-6
ASSYRTGGGYGYT TRBJ1-2 TRBV6-6
ASSFDRVNGYT TRBJ1-2 TRBV5-1
ASSPAGGRDTQY TRBJ2-3 TRBV6-4
ASSPPAGTYEQY TRBJ2-7 TRBV18
ASSQSHIPGNTIY TRBJ1-3 TRBV9
ASTPNLHGGYT TRBJ1-2 TRBV6-5
ASGLWAGVGELF TRBJ2-2 TRBV12-5
AISDPKAGVFADTQY TRBJ2-3 TRBV10-3
ASSVQGAAGANVLT TRBJ2-6 TRBV7-8
AINGPGTQPQH TRBJ1-5 TRBV28
AWSVGGKHTEAF TRBJ1-1 TRBV30
ASSVSPGQQLGETQY TRBJ2-5 TRBV9
SVTETSYEQY TRBJ2-7 TRBV29-1
ASSLRTVGAEAF TRBJ1-1 TRBV4-1
ASSFASGRWNEQF TRBJ2-1 TRBV5-8
SVGHSSPDTQY TRBJ2-3 TRBV29-1
ASSSSGTGEAEAF TRBJ1-1 TRBV6-5
ASSPGTSNNEQF TRBJ2-1 TRBV6-1
ASNLGRVLNQPQH TRBJ1-5 TRBV28
ASSEPDPRLGTNEKLF TRBJ1-4 TRBV2